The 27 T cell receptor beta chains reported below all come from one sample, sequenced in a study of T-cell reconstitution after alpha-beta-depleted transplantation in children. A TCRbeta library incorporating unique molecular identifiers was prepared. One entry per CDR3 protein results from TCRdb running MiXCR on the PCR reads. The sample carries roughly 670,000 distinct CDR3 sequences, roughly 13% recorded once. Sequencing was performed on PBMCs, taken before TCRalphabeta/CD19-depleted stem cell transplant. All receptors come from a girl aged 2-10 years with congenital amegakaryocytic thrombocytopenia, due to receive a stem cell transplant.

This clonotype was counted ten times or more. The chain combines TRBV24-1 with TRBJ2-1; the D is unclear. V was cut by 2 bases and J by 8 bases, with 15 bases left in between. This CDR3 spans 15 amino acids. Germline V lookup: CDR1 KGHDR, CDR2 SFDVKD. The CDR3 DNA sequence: TGTGCCACCAGTGATTCCCGCGGCTTGGGCGATGAGCAGTTCTTC. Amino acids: CATSDSRGLGDEQFF.

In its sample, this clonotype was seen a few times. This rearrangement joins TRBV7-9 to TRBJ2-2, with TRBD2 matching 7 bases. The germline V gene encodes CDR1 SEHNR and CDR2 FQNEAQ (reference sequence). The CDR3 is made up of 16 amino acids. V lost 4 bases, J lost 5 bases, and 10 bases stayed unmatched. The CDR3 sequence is CASSWGGSRRTGELFF. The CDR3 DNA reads TGTGCCAGCAGCTGGGGAGGGTCACGGCGGACCGGGGAGCTGTTTTTT.

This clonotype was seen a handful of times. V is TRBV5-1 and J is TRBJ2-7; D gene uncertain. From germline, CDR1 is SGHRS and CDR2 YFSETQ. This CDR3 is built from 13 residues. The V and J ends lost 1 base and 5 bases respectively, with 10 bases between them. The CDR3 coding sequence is TGCGCCAGCAGCTTGATAGGCACCCACGAGCAGTACTTC. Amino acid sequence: CASSLIGTHEQYF.

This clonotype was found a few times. The chain's CDR3 is CASSSGTRDTDTQYF. The CDR3 DNA follows: TGTGCCAGCAGCTCCGGGACTAGAGACACAGATACGCAGTATTTT. The chain links TRBV6-4 to TRBJ2-3; 8 nucleotides line up with TRBD2. With V trimmed by 6 bases and J by 2 bases, 7 bases remained unmatched. The CDR3 spans 15 residues. Germline V lookup: CDR1 MRHNA, CDR2 SNTAGT.

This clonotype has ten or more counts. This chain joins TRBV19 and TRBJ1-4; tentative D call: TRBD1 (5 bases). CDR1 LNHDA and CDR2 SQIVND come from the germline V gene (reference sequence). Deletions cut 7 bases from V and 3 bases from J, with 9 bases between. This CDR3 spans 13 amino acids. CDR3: CASKGQPNEKLFF. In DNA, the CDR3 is TGTGCCAGTAAGGGGCAGCCTAATGAAAAACTGTTTTTT.

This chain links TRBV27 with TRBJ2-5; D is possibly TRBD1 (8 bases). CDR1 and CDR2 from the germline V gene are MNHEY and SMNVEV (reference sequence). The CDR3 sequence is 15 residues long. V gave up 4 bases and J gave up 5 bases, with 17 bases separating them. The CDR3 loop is CASSSIHRGGETQYF. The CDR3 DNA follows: TGTGCCAGCAGTTCGATCCACAGGGGGGGCGAGACCCAGTACTTC.

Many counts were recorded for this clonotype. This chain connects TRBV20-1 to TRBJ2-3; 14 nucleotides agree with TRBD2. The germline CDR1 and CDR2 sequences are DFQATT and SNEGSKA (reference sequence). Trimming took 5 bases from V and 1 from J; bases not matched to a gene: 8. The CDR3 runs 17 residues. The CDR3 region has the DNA TGCAGTGCTGGCGGGACTAGCGGGAGAACGGGCACAGATACGCAGTATTTT. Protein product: CSAGGTSGRTGTDTQYF.

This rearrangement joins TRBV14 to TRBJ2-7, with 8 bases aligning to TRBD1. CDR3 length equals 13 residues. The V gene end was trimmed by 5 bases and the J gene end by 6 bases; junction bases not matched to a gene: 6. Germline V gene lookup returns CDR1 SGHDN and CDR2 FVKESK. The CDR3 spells CASSSLGTGEQYF. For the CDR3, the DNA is TGTGCCAGCAGCTCTCTAGGGACAGGCGAGCAGTACTTC.

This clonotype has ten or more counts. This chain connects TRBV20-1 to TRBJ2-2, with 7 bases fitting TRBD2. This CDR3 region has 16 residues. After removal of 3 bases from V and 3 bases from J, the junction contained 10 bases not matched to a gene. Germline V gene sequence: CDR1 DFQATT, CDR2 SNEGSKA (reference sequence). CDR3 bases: TGCAGTGCTAGGGCTAGCGGACTTCGGTACACCGGGGAGCTGTTTTTT. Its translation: CSARASGLRYTGELFF.

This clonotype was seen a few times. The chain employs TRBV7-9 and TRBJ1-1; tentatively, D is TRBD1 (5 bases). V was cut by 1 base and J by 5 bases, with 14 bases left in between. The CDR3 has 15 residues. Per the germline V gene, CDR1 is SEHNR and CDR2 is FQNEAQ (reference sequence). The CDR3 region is CASSLGPRRQTEAFF. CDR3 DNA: TGTGCCAGCAGCTTAGGTCCCCGGAGACAGACTGAAGCTTTCTTT.

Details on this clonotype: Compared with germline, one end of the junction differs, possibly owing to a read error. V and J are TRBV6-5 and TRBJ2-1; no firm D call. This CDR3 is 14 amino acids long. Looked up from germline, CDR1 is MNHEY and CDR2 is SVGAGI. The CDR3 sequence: CASSYDPLRNELFF. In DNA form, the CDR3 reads TGTGCCAGCAGTTACGACCCCTTAAGGAATGAGCTGTTCTTC.

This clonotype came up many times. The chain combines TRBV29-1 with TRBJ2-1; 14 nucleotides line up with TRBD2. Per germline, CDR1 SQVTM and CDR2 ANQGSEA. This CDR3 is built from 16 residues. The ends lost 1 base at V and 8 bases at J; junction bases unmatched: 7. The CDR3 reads CSVEGLAGGLTDEQFF. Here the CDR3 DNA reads TGCAGCGTTGAAGGACTAGCGGGAGGGCTTACCGATGAGCAGTTCTTC.

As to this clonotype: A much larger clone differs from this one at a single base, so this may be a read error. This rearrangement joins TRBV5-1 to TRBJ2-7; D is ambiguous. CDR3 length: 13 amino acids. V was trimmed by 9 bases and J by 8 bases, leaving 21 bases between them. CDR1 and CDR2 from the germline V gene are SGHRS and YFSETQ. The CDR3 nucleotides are TGCGCCACCAGTATGGGCCTCGGCGAAAAGCAGTACTTC. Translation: CATSMGLGEKQYF.

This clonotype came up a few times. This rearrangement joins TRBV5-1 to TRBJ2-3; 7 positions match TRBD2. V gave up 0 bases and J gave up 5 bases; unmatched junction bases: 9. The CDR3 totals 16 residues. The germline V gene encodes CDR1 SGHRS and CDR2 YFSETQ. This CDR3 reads CASSLVSGGRQDTQYF. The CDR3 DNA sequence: TGCGCCAGCAGCTTGGTGTCCGGCGGGAGACAAGATACGCAGTATTTT. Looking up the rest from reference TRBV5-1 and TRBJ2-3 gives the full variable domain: KAGVTQTPRYLIKTRGQQVTLSCSPISGHRSVSWYQQTPGQGLQFLFEYFSETQRNKGNFPGRFSGRQFSNSRSEMNVSTLELGDSALYLCASSLVSGGRQDTQYFGPGTRLTVL.

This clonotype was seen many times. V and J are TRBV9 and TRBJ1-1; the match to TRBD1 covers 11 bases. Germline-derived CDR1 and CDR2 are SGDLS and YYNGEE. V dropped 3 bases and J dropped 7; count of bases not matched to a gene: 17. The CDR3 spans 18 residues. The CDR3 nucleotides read TGTGCCAGCAGCGCGAGGGCGCGGGGGACAGGGGGTTCGGGTGAAGCTTTCTTT. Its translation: CASSARARGTGGSGEAFF.

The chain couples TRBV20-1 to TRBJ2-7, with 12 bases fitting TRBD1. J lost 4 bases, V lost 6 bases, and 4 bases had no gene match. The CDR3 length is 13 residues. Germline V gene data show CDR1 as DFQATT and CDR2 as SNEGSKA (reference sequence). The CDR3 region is CSAGTGGFYEQYF. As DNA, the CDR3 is TGCAGTGCCGGGACAGGGGGCTTTTACGAGCAGTACTTC.

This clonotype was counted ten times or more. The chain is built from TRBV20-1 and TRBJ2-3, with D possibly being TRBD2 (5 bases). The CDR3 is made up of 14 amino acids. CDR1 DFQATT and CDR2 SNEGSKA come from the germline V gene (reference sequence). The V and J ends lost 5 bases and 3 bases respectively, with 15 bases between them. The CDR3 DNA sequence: TGCAGTGCTGAAGGGCCAGGCGGGACAGATACGCAGTATTTT. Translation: CSAEGPGGTDTQYF.

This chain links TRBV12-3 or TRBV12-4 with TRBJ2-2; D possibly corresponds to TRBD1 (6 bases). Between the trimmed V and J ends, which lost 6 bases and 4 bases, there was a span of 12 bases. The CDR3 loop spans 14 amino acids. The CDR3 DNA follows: TGTGCCAGCAGGACAACAGGGCGCACCGGGGAGCTGTTTTTT. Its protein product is CASRTTGRTGELFF.

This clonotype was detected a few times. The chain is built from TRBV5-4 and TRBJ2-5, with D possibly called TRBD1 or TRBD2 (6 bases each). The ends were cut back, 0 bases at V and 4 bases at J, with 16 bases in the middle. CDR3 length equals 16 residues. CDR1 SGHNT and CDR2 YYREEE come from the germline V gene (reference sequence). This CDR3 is CASSLEPGGPRETQYF. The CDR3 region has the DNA TGTGCCAGCAGCTTGGAACCCGGGGGCCCCCGAGAGACCCAGTACTTC.

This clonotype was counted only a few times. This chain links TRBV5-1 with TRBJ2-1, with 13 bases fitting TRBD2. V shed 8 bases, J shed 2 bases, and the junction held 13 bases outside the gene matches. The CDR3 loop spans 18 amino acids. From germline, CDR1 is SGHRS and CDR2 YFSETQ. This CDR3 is CASQTGLAGSIPYNEQFF. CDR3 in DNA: TGCGCCAGTCAAACGGGACTAGCGGGATCGATACCCTACAATGAGCAGTTCTTC.

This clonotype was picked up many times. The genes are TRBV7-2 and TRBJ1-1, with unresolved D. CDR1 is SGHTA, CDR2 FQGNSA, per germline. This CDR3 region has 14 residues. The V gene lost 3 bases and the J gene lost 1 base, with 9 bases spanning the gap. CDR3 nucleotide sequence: TGTGCCAGCAGCTTCCGACACAAGAACACTGAAGCTTTCTTT. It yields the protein CASSFRHKNTEAFF.

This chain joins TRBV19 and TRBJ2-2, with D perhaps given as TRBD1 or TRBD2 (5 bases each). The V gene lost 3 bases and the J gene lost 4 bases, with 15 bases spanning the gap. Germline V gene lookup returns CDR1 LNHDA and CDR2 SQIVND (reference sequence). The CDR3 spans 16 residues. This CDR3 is CASSILGPLSTGELFF. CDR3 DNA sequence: TGTGCCAGTAGTATCCTGGGACCCTTATCCACCGGGGAGCTGTTTTTT.

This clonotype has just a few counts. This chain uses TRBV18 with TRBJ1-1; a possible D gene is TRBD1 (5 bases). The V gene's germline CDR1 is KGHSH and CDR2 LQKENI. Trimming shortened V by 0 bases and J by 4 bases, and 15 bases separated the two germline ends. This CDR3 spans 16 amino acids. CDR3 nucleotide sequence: TGTGCCAGCTCACCACCGGGGCAGGGCGGAGGCACTGAAGCTTTCTTT. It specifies CASSPPGQGGGTEAFF. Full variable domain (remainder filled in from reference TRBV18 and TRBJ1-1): NAGVMQNPRHLVRRRGQEARLRCSPMKGHSHVYWYRQLPEEGLKFMVYLQKENIIDESGMPKERFSAEFPKEGPSILRIQQVVRGDSAAYFCASSPPGQGGGTEAFFGQGTRLTVV.

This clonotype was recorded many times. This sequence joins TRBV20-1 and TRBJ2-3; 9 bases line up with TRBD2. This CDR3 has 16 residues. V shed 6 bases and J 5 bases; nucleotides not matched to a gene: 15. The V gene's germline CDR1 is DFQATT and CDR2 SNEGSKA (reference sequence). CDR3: CSAHPITSGYEDTQYF. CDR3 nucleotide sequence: TGCAGTGCCCACCCCATCACTAGCGGGTACGAAGATACGCAGTATTTT.

This chain's CDR3 is CASSLTQDTQYF. CDR3 nucleotides: TGTGCCAGCAGCTTGACCCAAGATACGCAGTATTTT. The V and J genes are TRBV12-3 or TRBV12-4 and TRBJ2-3; D uncertain. The CDR3 has 12 amino acids. The V gene lost 6 bases and the J gene lost 5 bases, with 9 bases spanning the gap.

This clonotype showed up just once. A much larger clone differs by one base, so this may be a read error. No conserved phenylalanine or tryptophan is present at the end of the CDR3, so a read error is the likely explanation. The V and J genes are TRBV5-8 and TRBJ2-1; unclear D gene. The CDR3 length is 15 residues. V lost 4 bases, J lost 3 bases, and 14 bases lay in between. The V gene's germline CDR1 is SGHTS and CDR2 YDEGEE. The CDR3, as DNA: TGTGCCAGCAGCGGGCTAGTCGCCTTCTACAATGAGCAGTTCTCC. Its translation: CASSGLVAFYNEQFS.

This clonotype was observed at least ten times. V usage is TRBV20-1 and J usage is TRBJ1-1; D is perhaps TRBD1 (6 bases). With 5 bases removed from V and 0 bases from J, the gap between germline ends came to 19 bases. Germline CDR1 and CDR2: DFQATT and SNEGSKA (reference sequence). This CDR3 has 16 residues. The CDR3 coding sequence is TGCAGTGCTGTGGGGGGCCGGGGCCGTATGAACACTGAAGCTTTCTTT. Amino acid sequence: CSAVGGRGRMNTEAFF.